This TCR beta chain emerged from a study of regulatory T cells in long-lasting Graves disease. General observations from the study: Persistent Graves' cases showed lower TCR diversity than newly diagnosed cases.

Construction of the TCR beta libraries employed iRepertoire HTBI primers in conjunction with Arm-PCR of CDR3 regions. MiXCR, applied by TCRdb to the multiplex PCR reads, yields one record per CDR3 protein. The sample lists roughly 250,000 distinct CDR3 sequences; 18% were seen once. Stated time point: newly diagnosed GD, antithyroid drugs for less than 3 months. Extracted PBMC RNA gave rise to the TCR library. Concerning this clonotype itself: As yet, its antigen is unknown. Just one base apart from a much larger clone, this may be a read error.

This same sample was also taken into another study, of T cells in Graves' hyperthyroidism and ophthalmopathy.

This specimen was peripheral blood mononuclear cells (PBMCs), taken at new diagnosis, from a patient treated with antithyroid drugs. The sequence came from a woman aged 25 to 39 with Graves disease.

CDR3 coding DNA: TGCAGTGCTAGTGCAGTGAGAACCGGGGAGCTGTTTTTT. This encodes CSASAVRTGELFF. The rearrangement joins TRBV20-1 to TRBJ2-2; D remains ambiguous. CDR1 DFQATT and CDR2 SNEGSKA come from the germline V gene (reference sequence). Trimming pared 3 bases from V and 5 bases from J, leaving 10 bases between. The length of the CDR3 is 13 residues.